This TCR beta chain was documented in a study of prognosis after radiotherapy for stage I lung cancer. Study-level background: Five patients had oligometastatic NSCLC after surgical resection of the primary tumor, and about 15 had newly diagnosed primary stage I lung tumors. Operability status for all non-small cell lung cancer patients was recorded as medically inoperable. Development of distant metastases after radiotherapy was seen in a few patients at a median of approximately seven months, with no significant progression in roughly 16.

Trimming removed 4 bases from V and 7 bases from J, with 11 bases in between. CDR1 and CDR2 from the germline V gene are MRHNA and SNTAGT. CDR3 length: 12 residues. Note on this clonotype: What it recognizes is unknown. A far larger clone is just one base off, so this is likely a read error.

Study-level findings and limits: Lower Shannon entropy values were found after stereotactic body radiation therapy in patients who developed distant metastases.

Amplification of TCR beta CDR3 from genomic DNA used two-round multiplex PCR. Round-one PCR had primers specific to each TRBV and TRBJ gene. A single record per CDR3 protein comes from TCRdb applying MiXCR to the multiplex PCR reads. The profile shows about 16,000 distinct CDR3 sequences, more than 35% of them singletons. V is TRBV6-4 and J is TRBJ2-7; D gene unclear. This receptor was identified in a donor aged 50 or older with non-small cell lung cancer. The sequencing here drew on PBMCs, taken before or after stereotactic body radiation therapy (not recorded which). CDR3 nucleotide sequence: TGTGCCAGCAGTGCCGGATCAGCGGAGCAGTACTTC. It encodes CASSAGSAEQYF.